This TCR beta chain originates from a study of graft-versus-host responses after intestinal transplantation. For the study at large: The recipients all started with anti-thymocyte globulin induction and then took tacrolimus and steroids for two to four years. Study-wide results and caveats: Recipient-marrow GvH clones were detected, some having first appeared in ileum or blood.

There were approximately 200,000 CFSE-labeled responder cells plated together with approximately 200,000 irradiated, violet-dye-labeled stimulator cells. A sort after the reaction isolated proliferating CFSE-low CD3+CD4+ and CD3+CD8+ responders. Sequencing used immunoSEQ multiplex PCR; TCRdb keeps in-frame clones, though not all of them. This table holds nearly 9,500 clones, 25% to 40% found once. Germline CDR1 and CDR2: SEHNR and FQNEAQ (reference sequence). Trimming pared 8 bases from V and 6 bases from J, leaving 16 bases between. This CDR3 comprises 14 residues. This TCR derives from a human patient who was an organ donor for intestinal transplantation. The specimen comprised alloreactive CD8+ T cells from a mixed lymphocyte reaction culture, sampled before transplantation. As to subset: CFSE-low proliferating T cells sorted from roughly six-day pre-transplant mixed lymphocyte reaction (GvH or HvG direction). The chain carries TRBV7-9 and TRBJ1-4, with D tentatively TRBD1 (6 bases). The CDR3 loop reads CASPAAAGDEKLFF. The CDR3 nucleotides read TGTGCCAGCCCAGCCGCAGCAGGGGATGAAAAACTGTTTTTT.